This passage covers 23 T cell receptor beta chains from one sample sequenced in a study of T-cell reconstitution after alpha-beta-depleted transplantation in children. The authors prepared the TCRbeta library with unique molecular identifiers. One entry per CDR3 protein results from TCRdb running MiXCR on the PCR reads. The sample yields about 290,000 distinct CDR3 sequences, about 7.3% seen once. Study outcomes and limitations: One year post-transplant, T-cell counts and diversity were largely derived from T cells produced anew.

Their antigen targets remain unknown. Sequencing used peripheral blood, obtained 360 days after TCRalphabeta/CD19-depleted stem cell transplant. These TCRs come from a female patient aged 2 to 10 who had a stem cell transplant for Fanconi anemia, so the T cells may come from the graft donor.

This clonotype has ten or more counts. This chain joins TRBV5-1 and TRBJ1-2; a weak D match, TRBD1 (6 bases). Germline-derived CDR1 and CDR2 are SGHRS and YFSETQ. The V end was cut by 0 bases, the J end by 3 bases, with 12 bases between. The CDR3 is 15 amino acids. CDR3 region: CASSLDGRGYYGYTF. The CDR3, as DNA: TGCGCCAGCAGCTTGGACGGCAGGGGATACTATGGCTACACCTTC.

This clonotype was seen a handful of times. The chain has TRBV7-9 and TRBJ2-3; perhaps D is TRBD1 or TRBD2 (5 bases each). Germline assignment: CDR1 SEHNR and CDR2 FQNEAQ (reference sequence). V lost 8 bases and J 4 bases, leaving 19 bases between the germline ends. The CDR3 is 15 residues long. Written as DNA, the CDR3 is TGTGCCAGCGGACCGGGTGGGGCGGGTGCAGATACGCAGTATTTT. This translates into CASGPGGAGADTQYF. Full variable domain (outside the CDR3, taken from reference TRBV7-9 and TRBJ2-3): DTGVSQNPRHKITKRGQNVTFRCDPISEHNRLYWYRQTLGQGPEFLTYFQNEAQLEKSRLLSDRFSAERPKGSFSTLEIQRTEQGDSAMYLCASGPGGAGADTQYFGPGTRLTVL.

V is TRBV11-2 and J is TRBJ2-7; no firm D call. Deletions cut 0 bases from V and 2 bases from J, with 11 bases between. CDR1 SGHAT and CDR2 FQNNGV come from the germline V gene. The CDR3 extends over 15 amino acids. Here the CDR3 reads CASSLEAGFTYEQYF. CDR3 nucleotides: TGTGCCAGCAGCTTAGAGGCAGGTTTCACCTACGAGCAGTACTTC.

This clonotype was counted at least ten times. CDR3 loop: CASSLEGTDSEAFF. The CDR3 nucleotides read TGCGCCAGCAGCTTGGAGGGGACCGACTCTGAAGCTTTCTTT. The chain is built from TRBV5-1 and TRBJ1-1; D is perhaps TRBD1 (5 bases). Trimming removed 0 bases from V and 6 bases from J, with 12 bases in between. The CDR3 loop spans 14 amino acids. Per the germline V gene, CDR1 is SGHRS and CDR2 is YFSETQ.

This clonotype was recorded at least ten times. The chain recombines TRBV7-6 with TRBJ2-3; D is ambiguous. The germline V gene encodes CDR1 SGHVS and CDR2 FNYEAQ. The CDR3 totals 15 residues. V was shortened by 5 bases and J by 6 bases, with 18 bases between the two germline ends. CDR3 loop: CASSLNLDPADTQYF. The CDR3 DNA sequence: TGTGCCAGCAGCCTGAACCTTGACCCGGCGGATACGCAGTATTTT.

The table lists this clonotype with a few counts. The chain employs TRBV18 and TRBJ2-7; 10 bases are shared with TRBD1. The CDR3 contains 15 residues. Trimming removed 2 bases from V and 3 bases from J; junction bases left unmatched: 4. Germline values: CDR1 KGHSH, CDR2 LQKENI. The CDR3 DNA reads as TGTGCCAGCTCACCATTGGGACAGGGGAGCTACGAGCAGTACTTC. Its protein product is CASSPLGQGSYEQYF.

This clonotype came up many times. The chain links TRBV5-1 to TRBJ2-5; D is uncertain. With 1 base removed from V and 0 bases from J, the gap between germline ends came to 10 bases. Germline V gene sequence: CDR1 SGHRS, CDR2 YFSETQ. The CDR3 has 15 amino acids. The CDR3 loop is CASSLTSPDQETQYF. The CDR3 nucleotides are TGCGCCAGCAGCTTGACGTCTCCGGACCAAGAGACCCAGTACTTC.

This clonotype was seen a few times. This chain links TRBV10-2 with TRBJ2-1, with 9 nucleotides matching TRBD2. Germline V gene sequence: CDR1 WSHSY, CDR2 SAAADI. V lost 3 bases and J lost 4; bases outside the gene matches: 7. The CDR3 runs to 16 residues. CDR3 in DNA: TGCGCCAGCAGTGACCCGGGACTAGCAGCTTACAATGAGCAGTTCTTC. Translation: CASSDPGLAAYNEQFF.

This clonotype occurred many times. This chain connects TRBV9 to TRBJ2-1, with 11 bases matching TRBD1. V dropped 0 bases and J dropped 3; count of bases not matched to a gene: 2. The CDR3 covers 16 residues. CDR1 and CDR2 (germline): SGDLS, YYNGEE. The CDR3 here is CASSVGGTGGYNEQFF. Written as DNA, the CDR3 is TGTGCCAGCAGCGTAGGCGGGACAGGGGGCTACAATGAGCAGTTCTTC.

This clonotype was recorded a few times. This chain joins TRBV7-2 and TRBJ1-1; no clear D gene. The CDR3 has 17 residues. Germline assignment: CDR1 SGHTA and CDR2 FQGNSA. Trimming stripped 2 bases from V and 3 bases from J, with 19 bases between. CDR3 sequence reads: CASSLISGEGVYTEAFF. CDR3 DNA sequence: TGTGCCAGCAGCTTAATTTCCGGGGAAGGCGTTTACACTGAAGCTTTCTTT.

The rearrangement joins TRBV18 to TRBJ1-4; D is unclear. CDR1 is KGHSH, CDR2 LQKENI, per germline. Trimming removed 1 base from V and 7 bases from J, with 13 bases in between. The CDR3 loop spans 15 amino acids. Here the CDR3 DNA reads TGTGCCAGCTCACCACGAGTCGGGCCCACTGAAAAACTGTTTTTT. Protein product: CASSPRVGPTEKLFF.

This clonotype turned up a few times. The J gene is TRBJ2-5, the V gene TRBV7-2; D is ambiguous. Trimming took off 1 base at V and 5 bases at J, with 20 bases between the two ends. The CDR3 extends over 17 amino acids. The germline gives CDR1 SGHTA, CDR2 FQGNSA. The CDR3 region is CASSLVGWGSFLETQYF. The CDR3 DNA is TGTGCCAGCAGCTTAGTGGGGTGGGGTTCGTTTTTGGAGACCCAGTACTTC. The whole variable domain, remainder taken from reference TRBV7-2 and TRBJ2-5, is GAGVSQSPSNKVTEKGKDVELRCDPISGHTALYWYRQSLGQGLEFLIYFQGNSAPDKSGLPSDRFSAERTGGSVSTLTIQRTQQEDSAVYLCASSLVGWGSFLETQYFGPGTRLLVL.

This clonotype was detected many times. This chain connects TRBV5-1 to TRBJ2-7, with D possibly being TRBD2 (5 bases). Germline CDR1 SGHRS, CDR2 YFSETQ. The CDR3 sequence is 14 residues long. The V end was cut by 2 bases, the J end by 0 bases, with 9 bases between. Here the CDR3 reads CASSFEGSSYEQYF. In nucleotides, the CDR3 is TGCGCCAGCAGCTTCGAGGGCTCCTCCTACGAGCAGTACTTC.

This clonotype was picked up many times. DNA of the CDR3: TGTGCCACCGCGTTCCCCTACAATGAGCAGTTCTTC. Translation gives CATAFPYNEQFF. The V call is TRBV11-2, the J call TRBJ2-1; D not resolved. Germline CDR1 is SGHAT and CDR2 is FQNNGV. V shed 10 bases and J shed 2 bases, with 9 bases lying between them. CDR3 length equals 12 residues.

This clonotype was observed at least ten times. The rearrangement links TRBV29-1 to TRBJ1-2; D not certain. Germline V gene sequence: CDR1 SQVTM, CDR2 ANQGSEA. The CDR3 has 10 amino acids. V lost 4 bases to trimming and J lost 5 bases, with 5 bases between them. The DNA for the CDR3 is TGCAGCGTTGTGGGTTATGGCTACACCTTC. It encodes CSVVGYGYTF.

This clonotype was picked up a small number of times. The chain links TRBV4-1 to TRBJ1-2; D call uncertain. The ends were cut back, 2 bases at V and 4 bases at J, with 14 bases in the middle. The germline gives CDR1 MGHRA, CDR2 YSYEKL. The CDR3 runs 15 residues. The chain's CDR3 is CASSQINVASYGYTF. The DNA of the CDR3 is TGCGCCAGCAGCCAAATCAACGTAGCCTCCTATGGCTACACCTTC.

At least ten counts were recorded for this clonotype. V is TRBV28 and J is TRBJ2-1, with no clear D. The CDR3 has 14 amino acids. Germline lookup yields CDR1 MDHEN and CDR2 SYDVKM. V shed 5 bases and J shed 3 bases, with 11 bases lying between them. CDR3 protein: CASSRNGDYNEQFF. In DNA form, the CDR3 reads TGTGCCAGCAGTCGAAATGGGGACTACAATGAGCAGTTCTTC.

Of note for this clonotype: The junction departs from germline at one end; a sequencing error may be responsible. The J gene is TRBJ2-3, the V gene TRBV5-6, with D perhaps matching TRBD1 (7 bases). The CDR3 length is 14 residues. From germline, CDR1 is SGHDT and CDR2 YYEEEE. The chain's CDR3 is CVSTPGGHTDTQYF. DNA for the CDR3: TGTGTCAGCACCCCAGGGGGGCACACAGATACGCAGTATTTT.

In this sample, this clonotype turned up a few times. V and J are TRBV9 and TRBJ2-5, with D possibly matching TRBD1 (6 bases). Germline V lookup: CDR1 SGDLS, CDR2 YYNGEE. The CDR3 contains 14 residues. V lost 1 base and J 5 bases, leaving 12 bases between the germline ends. The CDR3 DNA sequence: TGTGCCAGCAGCGTAAAGTGGGGGCGCGAGACCCAGTACTTC. This sequence encodes CASSVKWGRETQYF.

This clonotype was detected ten times or more. The chain combines TRBV28 with TRBJ2-1, with a possible D match to TRBD1 (6 bases). Germline V gives CDR1 MDHEN, CDR2 SYDVKM. The length of the CDR3 is 13 residues. Trimming removed 6 bases from V and 7 bases from J, with 13 bases in between. CDR3 residues: CASRITGRNEQFF. The CDR3 DNA is TGTGCCAGCAGGATCACAGGGCGGAATGAGCAGTTCTTC.

There are many counts of this clonotype. This rearrangement joins TRBV7-2 to TRBJ1-2, with a weak D call TRBD1 (6 bases). This CDR3 spans 13 amino acids. The V and J ends lost 1 base and 6 bases respectively, with 9 bases between them. The germline gives CDR1 SGHTA, CDR2 FQGNSA. CDR3 nucleotides: TGTGCCAGCAGCTTAGGCTGGGGGCATGGCTACACCTTC. It specifies CASSLGWGHGYTF.

V is TRBV18 and J is TRBJ2-4, with a tentative D call TRBD2 (5 bases). V lost 3 bases and J 8 bases, leaving 26 bases between the germline ends. The CDR3 runs to 18 residues. CDR1 is KGHSH and CDR2 is LQKENI in the germline V gene. The CDR3: CASSPGLRTLGPQDIQYF. For the CDR3, the DNA is TGTGCCAGCTCACCCGGACTCCGGACCCTAGGGCCGCAAGACATTCAGTACTTC.

In its sample, this clonotype was seen many times. The chain carries TRBV28 and TRBJ2-1, with 7 positions matching TRBD2. The V and J ends lost 6 bases and 4 bases, in that order; junction bases with no gene match: 12. There are 16 residues in the CDR3. Germline-derived CDR1 and CDR2 are MDHEN and SYDVKM. The DNA for the CDR3 is TGTGCCAGCAGGATGGTAACGAGCGGGACGTACAATGAGCAGTTCTTC. Its translation: CASRMVTSGTYNEQFF.